The present T cell receptor beta chain was sequenced within a study of beta chain features in type 1 diabetes. The study, taken as a whole, reports: Cells expressing TCR highly could be over-represented by cDNA sequencing. PCR might favor shorter templates, equally in patients and controls.

A heparinised blood draw that averaged about 120 mL was obtained once from each donor. V was trimmed by 6 bases and J by 5 bases, leaving 17 bases between them. This CDR3 comprises 15 residues. Germline-derived CDR1 and CDR2 are SGHVS and FQNEAQ. With regard to this clone: The antigen remains unidentified.

Every bit of the isolated RNA underwent reverse transcription, so sequencing read expressed TCRB transcripts. Sequenced by immunoSEQ multiplex PCR; TCRdb stores in-frame clones only, minus some. The sample lists a few hundred thousand clones, about 15% seen once, with roughly 0.04% in the top ten. Source material: naive CD4+ T cells from blood. This sequence was found in a man aged 25 to 40 in good health. The genes are TRBV7-8 and TRBJ2-1; a possible D gene is TRBD1 (6 bases). The CDR3 region has the DNA TGTGCCAGCAGTTTCATTGGGGGCGTGGACAATGAGCAGTTCTTC. Protein: CASSFIGGVDNEQFF.